The 13 T cell receptor beta chains below come from one sample, sequenced in a study of blood T cells in healthy people across ages. The authors ran a second PCR of roughly 6 to 12 cycles using a sample-barcoded 5' primer and a J-beta primer mix. One entry per CDR3 protein, called by TCRdb with MiXCR from the 5' RACE reads. The profile shows roughly 790,000 distinct CDR3 sequences, roughly 41% of them singletons. Sequencing was done on a sample of blood. The source is an older woman in good health.

The V gene is TRBV12-3 or TRBV12-4, the J gene TRBJ2-2; 14 nucleotides match TRBD2. The CDR3 consists of 16 residues. The V segment lost 7 bases and the J segment 6 bases; nucleotides outside the gene matches: 7. CDR3 bases: TGTGCCAGCACTTTGGGACTAGCGGGGGAGGCCGGGGAGCTGTTTTTT. Its translation: CASTLGLAGEAGELFF.

There are many counts of this clonotype. The V gene is TRBV4-2, the J gene TRBJ2-7, with TRBD2 identical over 11 bases. V trimming: 0 bases; J trimming: 2 bases; junction bases outside the gene matches: 3. In germline, CDR1 is LGHNA, CDR2 YNFKEQ. This CDR3 spans 16 amino acids. The CDR3, as DNA: TGTGCCAGCAGCCAAGATGGGACTAGCGGCACCTACGAGCAGTACTTC. Protein sequence: CASSQDGTSGTYEQYF.

A few counts support this clonotype. The rearrangement uses TRBV10-3 and TRBJ2-5; TRBD2 matches 16 bases. The J segment lost 5 bases and the V segment lost 4 bases, leaving 22 bases of the junction unmatched. Germline V gene lookup returns CDR1 ENHRY and CDR2 SYGVKD. The CDR3 extends over 22 amino acids. CDR3 DNA: TGTGCCATCAGTGCCCCAGGGCGCTATGTTGGGACTAGCGGGGGGGCTCTGGAGACCCAGTACTTC. This codes for CAISAPGRYVGTSGGALETQYF.

This clonotype was seen a handful of times. The V call is TRBV2, the J call TRBJ2-1, with 13 bases lining up with TRBD2. J lost 6 bases, V lost 5 bases, and 4 bases had no gene match. This CDR3 is built from 15 residues. Germline assignment: CDR1 SNHLY and CDR2 FYNNEI. As DNA, the CDR3 is TGTGCCAGCAGTTCGGGACTAGCGGGGATCAATGAGCAGTTCTTC. As protein: CASSSGLAGINEQFF.

The J gene is TRBJ2-5, the V gene TRBV20-1; the D is unclear. The CDR3 covers 13 residues. V was pared by 6 bases and J by 11 bases, with 22 bases between. Germline CDR1 and CDR2: DFQATT and SNEGSKA (reference sequence). The CDR3 DNA is TGCAGTGCCAAGCGAGTCGCCTACAATGAGCAGTACTTC. This codes for CSAKRVAYNEQYF.

The V call is TRBV4-2, the J call TRBJ1-4, with D possibly matching TRBD1 (5 bases). V lost 0 bases and J 3 bases, leaving 11 bases between the germline ends. Germline lookup yields CDR1 LGHNA and CDR2 YNFKEQ. The CDR3 has 16 residues. The CDR3 protein is CASSQDQGAANEKLFF. The DNA for the CDR3 is TGTGCCAGCAGCCAAGACCAGGGAGCGGCTAATGAAAAACTGTTTTTT.

Only a few counts were recorded for this clonotype. The rearrangement links TRBV9 to TRBJ1-4; TRBD1 matches at 8 bases. Germline V CDR1 and CDR2: SGDLS, YYNGEE. The V segment lost 4 bases and the J segment 6 bases; nucleotides outside the gene matches: 5. CDR3 length: 14 residues. The CDR3 bases are TGTGCCAGCAGCAAGGGACAGGTATATGAAAAACTGTTTTTT. Protein sequence: CASSKGQVYEKLFF.

This chain connects TRBV20-1 to TRBJ2-5, with D possibly being TRBD1 (8 bases). Germline assignment: CDR1 DFQATT and CDR2 SNEGSKA (reference sequence). The CDR3 has 16 amino acids. V gave up 7 bases and J gave up 11 bases, with 32 bases separating them. CDR3 sequence reads: CSVHSSGTGLGEEQYF. The CDR3 nucleotides read TGCAGTGTCCACTCCTCCGGGACAGGACTAGGGGAGGAGCAGTACTTC.

Only a few counts were recorded for this clonotype. V and J are TRBV20-1 and TRBJ2-7; tentative D call: TRBD2 (6 bases). TRBJ2-5 matches the DNA end more closely, so the J call is doubtful. CDR1 is DFQATT and CDR2 is SNEGSKA in the germline V gene (reference sequence). The CDR3 loop spans 12 amino acids. The DNA of the CDR3 is TGCAGTGCTGGGACTGCGACAGAGACCCAGTACTTC. Residues: CSAGTATETQYF.

This clonotype was seen once. A much larger clone is a single base away; this may be a read error. The CDR3 coding sequence is TGCAGTGCTGGAGTTGCTAGCGGGACCCACGAGCAGTACTTC. This codes for CSAGVASGTHEQYF. This chain connects TRBV20-1 to TRBJ2-7, with TRBD2 identical over 9 bases. This CDR3 spans 14 amino acids. V trimming: 5 bases; J trimming: 5 bases; junction bases outside the gene matches: 10. CDR1 and CDR2 from the germline V gene are DFQATT and SNEGSKA (reference sequence).

The chain carries TRBV27 and TRBJ2-5; no firm D call. The CDR3 is 14 amino acids. Germline V gene data show CDR1 as MNHEY and CDR2 as SMNVEV (reference sequence). The ends were cut back, 6 bases at V and 1 base at J, with 12 bases in the middle. In DNA, the CDR3 is TGTGCCAGCAGCCCTCAATTCATCCAAGAGACCCAGTACTTC. This sequence encodes CASSPQFIQETQYF.

The gene calls are TRBV6-1 and TRBJ1-4, with D possibly matching TRBD1 (5 bases). CDR1 and CDR2 (germline): MNHNS, SASEGT. V was trimmed by 7 bases and J by 6 bases, leaving 18 bases between them. CDR3 length: 15 residues. The CDR3 reads CASNVQGGPYEKLFF. CDR3 nucleotides: TGTGCCAGCAATGTGCAGGGTGGACCATATGAAAAACTGTTTTTT.

This clonotype was seen only a few times. This rearrangement joins TRBV5-1 to TRBJ1-1; 9 nucleotides match TRBD1. CDR3 length: 15 residues. Per germline, CDR1 SGHRS and CDR2 YFSETQ. V lost 6 bases and J lost 2; bases outside the gene matches: 8. The DNA of the CDR3 is TGCGCCAGCACCAGCAACAGGGGGCCTAACACTGAAGCTTTCTTT. Its protein product is CASTSNRGPNTEAFF.